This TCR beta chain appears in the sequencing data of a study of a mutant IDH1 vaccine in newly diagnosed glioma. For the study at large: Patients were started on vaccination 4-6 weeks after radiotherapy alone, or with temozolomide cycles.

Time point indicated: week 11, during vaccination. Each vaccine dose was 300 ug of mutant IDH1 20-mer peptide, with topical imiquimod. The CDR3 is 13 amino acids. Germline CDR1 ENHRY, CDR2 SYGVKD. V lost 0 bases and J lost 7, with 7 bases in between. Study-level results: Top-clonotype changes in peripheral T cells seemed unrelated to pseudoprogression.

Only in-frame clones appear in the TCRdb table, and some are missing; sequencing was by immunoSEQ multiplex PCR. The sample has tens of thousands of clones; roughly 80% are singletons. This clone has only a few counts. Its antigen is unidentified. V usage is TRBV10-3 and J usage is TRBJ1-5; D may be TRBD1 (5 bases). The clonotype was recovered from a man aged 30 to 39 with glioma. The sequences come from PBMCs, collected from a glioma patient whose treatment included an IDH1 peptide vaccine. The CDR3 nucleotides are TGTGCCATCAGTGAGTCGGGGGACCAGCCCCAGCATTTT. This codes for CAISESGDQPQHF.